This T cell receptor beta chain stems from a study of blood T cell repertoires in COVID-19 (dated by TCRdb to between 2020 and 2021). Concerning the study at large: The collaborator samples originated in the United States, Italy and Spain and spanned the acute and convalescent phases of COVID-19. The material from the prospective study consisted of cDNA or gDNA derived from T cells, B-cell-depleted T cells, or PBMCs. Deeply sampled blood TCRbeta repertoires from subjects exposed to, actively infected with, or recovered from COVID-19 were included in the dataset. The repertoires were released in a freely available public database meant as a resource for research on the immune response to SARS-CoV-2. Samples were obtained from the ongoing ImmuneRACE study (first 160 participants) and from 1,254 subjects provided by 6 global collaborators. A de-identified subject ID, COVID-19 status, age in years and sex were almost always included in the sample metadata. Where available, HLA class I and class II types were obtained from metadata supplied by the sample provider rather than from assay-based typing.

TCRbeta CDR3 regions were amplified from genomic DNA using the immunoSEQ Assay, a bias-controlled multiplex PCR. The original pipeline was this. Nucleated cell counts per sample were estimated from amplification of reference gene primers within the assay. Sequence reads were collapsed and filtered to measure the absolute abundance of every unique TCRbeta CDR3 rearrangement. For each sample, productive Simpson clonality was calculated as the square root of Simpson's diversity index over productive rearrangements. The clones in this table, taken by TCRdb from immuneACCESS, are in-frame only. Not every clone is retained; where verified, under half of the shortfall comes from an unresolved V gene, and the cause of the rest is unknown. The D gene and trimming were derived from the DNA, and the V and J assignments and clone size from that table. In all, the sample holds some 200,000 clones, and about 87% of those were seen once. The top ten clones comprise over 1.5% of the sample.

The V and J ends are trimmed by 4 bases and 1 base, leaving 11 bases between them. Reading the germline V gene (reference sequence) gives CDR1 LNHDA and CDR2 SQIVND. The CDR3 goes from the cysteine to the phenylalanine over 15 residues. This entry keeps only the CDR3 DNA: 45 bases, framed from base 1. Concerning this clone itself: It has no known antigen specificity. Base qualities are not recorded, but no much larger clone differs from it by a single base.

Overall study outcomes, separate from this receptor: Clinical and demographic metadata were provided uncurated, with the amount varying by source and participant.

Whole blood was collected in K2EDTA tubes by collaborating institutions according to the institutions' own protocols. For TCRbeta analysis, collaborators shipped samples as frozen whole blood, isolated PBMCs, or DNA extracted from either of those sample types. Sequenced input: peripheral blood. The clonotype comes from a man in his 70s with acute or convalescent COVID-19. The sequence joins TRBV19 to TRBJ1-3, with the D gene not confidently named. The nucleotide sequence reads TGTGCCAGTAGTAAGATGGCCACGTCTGGAAACACCATATATTTT. Translation gives CASSKMATSGNTIYF.